The 25 T cell receptor beta chains in this list originate from one sample, sequenced in a study of blood T cell repertoires in COVID-19. The repertoire was sequenced with immunoSEQ multiplex PCR; TCRdb's copy has only in-frame clones and lacks some. The data contain under 150,000 clones, approximately 80% of them seen just once; the ten biggest clones take up roughly 8%. Material for sequencing was peripheral blood. These receptors were collected from a woman between 35 and 50 years old with acute or convalescent COVID-19.

The CDR3 region has the DNA TGCGCCAGCAGCCCGACGGGACAGGGAGGAAACACCATATATTTT. Its protein is CASSPTGQGGNTIYF. The gene calls are TRBV5-1 and TRBJ1-3; TRBD1 agrees at 9 bases. Germline CDR1 and CDR2: SGHRS and YFSETQ. This CDR3 has 15 residues. The junction had 6 bases not matched to a gene; V was cut back by 4 bases and J by 4 bases.

This clone was seen more than once but under ten times. This CDR3 reads CASSSPGQANSPLHF. The CDR3 nucleotides are TGTGCCAGCAGTTCCCCGGGACAGGCAAATTCACCCCTCCACTTT. The V call is TRBV27, the J call TRBJ1-6, with 8 bases matching TRBD1. The CDR3 contains 15 residues. The J segment lost 7 bases and the V segment lost 4 bases, leaving 6 bases of the junction unmatched. Germline V gives CDR1 MNHEY, CDR2 SMNVEV (reference sequence).

This rearrangement joins TRBV6-5 to TRBJ1-2; D may be TRBD1 (6 bases). This CDR3 is built from 15 residues. V shed 6 bases and J shed 5 bases, with 19 bases lying between them. CDR1 is MNHEY, CDR2 SVGAGI, per germline. The CDR3 DNA reads TGTGCCAGCAGGGCAGGTCTAACGGGACAATATGGCTACACCTTC. Protein: CASRAGLTGQYGYTF.

The chain links TRBV6-2 or TRBV6-3 to TRBJ2-5; 10 positions agree with TRBD2. V shed 4 bases and J 6 bases; nucleotides not matched to a gene: 8. This CDR3 has 15 amino acids. Germline lookup yields CDR1 MNHEY and CDR2 SVGEGT. CDR3 protein: CASSSGLAALQTQYF. For the CDR3, the DNA is TGTGCCAGCAGTTCCGGACTAGCGGCTCTGCAGACCCAGTACTTC.

The chain links TRBV7-9 to TRBJ1-3; 7 positions match TRBD1. The CDR3 totals 14 residues. V was clipped by 5 bases and J by 2 bases; unmatched bases: 3. From germline, CDR1 is SEHNR and CDR2 FQNEAQ (reference sequence). The CDR3: CASSLDRAGNTIYF. The CDR3 DNA reads TGTGCCAGCAGCCTCGACAGGGCTGGAAACACCATATATTTT.

The V gene is TRBV3-1 (or the pseudogene TRBV3-2), the J gene TRBJ2-7; TRBD1 matches at 8 bases. This CDR3 has 14 residues. CDR1 LGHDT and CDR2 YNNKEL come from the germline V gene (reference sequence). J lost 0 bases, V lost 4 bases, and 2 bases had no gene match. CDR3 sequence reads: CASSPQGASYEQYF. The CDR3 DNA sequence: TGTGCCAGCAGCCCCCAGGGGGCCTCCTACGAGCAGTACTTC.

This clone has a single count. The V call is TRBV3-1 (or the pseudogene TRBV3-2), the J call TRBJ2-3; D remains ambiguous. Trimming took 5 bases from V and 1 from J, leaving 10 bases between them. CDR1 and CDR2 (germline): LGHDT, YNNKEL (reference sequence). The length of the CDR3 is 14 residues. CDR3 protein: CASSGAGGTDTQYF. The CDR3 nucleotides read TGTGCCAGCAGCGGCGCAGGCGGCACAGATACGCAGTATTTT.

The CDR3, as DNA: TGTGCCAGCAGCCAGGCGGGCGGGGGCAGGTCCGGGGAGCTGTTTTTT. Translating gives CASSQAGGGRSGELFF. V is TRBV5-6 and J is TRBJ2-2; D might be TRBD2 (7 bases). The CDR3 has 16 residues. Per the germline V gene, CDR1 is SGHDT and CDR2 is YYEEEE. With 4 bases removed from V and 6 bases from J, the gap between germline ends came to 19 bases.

The chain carries TRBV7-2 and TRBJ2-5, with TRBD1 identical over 10 bases. The V gene end was trimmed by 5 bases and the J gene end by 5 bases; junction bases not matched to a gene: 8. This CDR3 region has 15 residues. Germline V gives CDR1 SGHTA, CDR2 FQGNSA. The CDR3 nucleotides are TGTGCCAGCAGCGCGAGGGGGACAGGGGACGAGACCCAGTACTTC. It is translated as CASSARGTGDETQYF.

This clone has a single count. J is TRBJ1-5 and V is TRBV7-9, with 9 bases fitting TRBD1. J lost 7 bases, V lost 4 bases, and 5 bases had no gene match. Germline V gives CDR1 SEHNR, CDR2 FQNEAQ (reference sequence). The length of the CDR3 is 14 residues. In DNA, the CDR3 is TGTGCCAGCAGCTCTGGACAGGGGAAACAGCCCCAGCATTTT. Translated, it gives CASSSGQGKQPQHF.

The V call is TRBV30, the J call TRBJ2-7, with D possibly matching TRBD1 (6 bases). Trimming took 4 bases from V and 2 from J, leaving 12 bases between them. Germline CDR1 is GTSNPN and CDR2 is SVGIG (reference sequence). The CDR3 is made up of 13 amino acids. The CDR3 DNA is TGTGCCTGGAACACAGGGACCCCCTACGAGCAGTACTTC. It yields the protein CAWNTGTPYEQYF.

The rearrangement joins TRBV23-1 to TRBJ1-1; D may be TRBD1 (6 bases). TRBV23-1 is sorted into the ORF group, with uncertain function. The CDR3 has 16 residues. The germline V and J ends were trimmed by 0 bases and 4 bases, with 15 bases remaining between them. The CDR3 here is CASSQSRGAAGTEAFF. The CDR3 bases are TGCGCCAGCAGTCAATCCAGGGGAGCGGCGGGCACTGAAGCTTTCTTT.

The chain uses TRBV19 and TRBJ2-1; D is perhaps TRBD2 (6 bases). Trimming took off 0 bases at V and 7 bases at J, with 16 bases between the two ends. This CDR3 contains 16 residues. Germline V gene data show CDR1 as LNHDA and CDR2 as SQIVND (reference sequence). The CDR3 coding sequence is TGTGCCAGTAGTATAGACTGGGGGGTCTCGGGGAATGAGCAGTTCTTC. It is translated as CASSIDWGVSGNEQFF. Full variable domain (missing parts from reference TRBV19 and TRBJ2-1): DGGITQSPKYLFRKEGQNVTLSCEQNLNHDAMYWYRQDPGQGLRLIYYSQIVNDFQKGDIAEGYSVSREKKESFPLTVTSAQKNPTAFYLCASSIDWGVSGNEQFFGPGTRLTVL.

V usage is TRBV6-5 and J usage is TRBJ1-5, with TRBD1 as a possible D gene (5 bases). CDR1 is MNHEY and CDR2 is SVGAGI in the germline V gene. This CDR3 spans 14 amino acids. Trimming left V 10 bases short and J 4 bases short, with 17 bases between. CDR3 DNA sequence: TGTGCCATCAAAACCGGGACTAAAAATCAGCCCCAGCATTTT. It is translated as CAIKTGTKNQPQHF.

The genes are TRBV2 and TRBJ1-5, with D possibly TRBD1 on 5 matching bases. This CDR3 region has 17 residues. Looked up from germline, CDR1 is SNHLY and CDR2 is FYNNEI. Deletions cut 1 base from V and 6 bases from J, with 19 bases between. The chain's CDR3 is CASSEVPVYRTGQPQHF. CDR3 bases: TGTGCCAGCAGTGAAGTTCCCGTGTACAGGACCGGTCAGCCCCAGCATTTT.

This clone was found once. The rearrangement joins TRBV6-5 to TRBJ1-3; D call uncertain. The V gene's germline CDR1 is MNHEY and CDR2 SVGAGI. This CDR3 has 15 amino acids. Trimming took 5 bases from V and 0 from J, leaving 11 bases between them. The CDR3 DNA sequence: TGTGCCAGCAGTCTTACAGTTAGCTCTGGAAACACCATATATTTT. Its protein is CASSLTVSSGNTIYF.

The sample holds many counts of this clone. The chain links TRBV30 to TRBJ1-5; D is perhaps TRBD1 (5 bases). The ends were cut back, 3 bases at V and 3 bases at J, with 9 bases in the middle. The CDR3 loop spans 13 amino acids. Germline loops: CDR1 GTSNPN, CDR2 SVGIG (reference sequence). CDR3 nucleotide sequence: TGTGCCTGGAGCTTAGGGGACAATCAGCCCCAGCATTTT. This encodes CAWSLGDNQPQHF.

This sequence joins TRBV7-9 and TRBJ2-7; D perhaps matches TRBD1 (6 bases). Trimming took 1 base from V and 3 from J, leaving 10 bases between them. The V gene's germline CDR1 is SEHNR and CDR2 FQNEAQ (reference sequence). The CDR3 has 14 amino acids. CDR3 nucleotide sequence: TGTGCCAGCAGCTTAGATGGACAGAGCTACGAGCAGTACTTC. Protein: CASSLDGQSYEQYF.

The V call is TRBV20-1, the J call TRBJ1-1; a weak D match, TRBD1 (6 bases). This CDR3 is 15 amino acids long. CDR1 is DFQATT and CDR2 is SNEGSKA in the germline V gene (reference sequence). The V gene lost 3 bases and the J gene lost 1 base, with 15 bases spanning the gap. In DNA, the CDR3 is TGCAGTGCTAGTGGTTTGTTGGGACAGAACACTGAAGCTTTCTTT. Its protein product is CSASGLLGQNTEAFF.

The chain joins TRBV6-1 to TRBJ2-3, with 10 bases lining up with TRBD1. There are 16 residues in the CDR3. Per germline, CDR1 MNHNS and CDR2 SASEGT. After removal of 3 bases from V and 3 bases from J, the junction contained 6 bases not matched to a gene. The DNA of the CDR3 is TGTGCCAGCAGTGACGGACAGGGGGATTATACAGATACGCAGTATTTT. Translation gives CASSDGQGDYTDTQYF.

This chain uses TRBV30 with TRBJ1-1; D might be TRBD1 (6 bases). The germline V gene has CDR1 GTSNPN and CDR2 SVGIG (reference sequence). V was trimmed by 4 bases and J by 5 bases, leaving 11 bases between them. This CDR3 has 12 amino acids. The CDR3 coding sequence is TGTGCCTGGACGAGGGGGATGACTGAAGCTTTCTTT. Protein: CAWTRGMTEAFF.

This rearrangement joins TRBV2 to TRBJ2-1; tentative D call: TRBD2 (6 bases). Per germline, CDR1 SNHLY and CDR2 FYNNEI. Trimming shortened V by 6 bases and J by 0 bases, and 18 bases separated the two germline ends. CDR3 size: 17 residues. CDR3 DNA sequence: TGTGCCAGCAGGGGGACTGGAATATCGAGCTCCTACAATGAGCAGTTCTTC. Protein sequence: CASRGTGISSSYNEQFF.

The chain has TRBV6-5 and TRBJ1-5; 7 bases line up with TRBD1. This CDR3 has 15 amino acids. After removal of 6 bases from V and 2 bases from J, the junction contained 7 bases not matched to a gene. Germline loops: CDR1 MNHEY, CDR2 SVGAGI. CDR3 DNA sequence: TGTGCCAGCAGCCCGGACAGGAGGGGCAATCAGCCCCAGCATTTT. It encodes CASSPDRRGNQPQHF.

This sequence joins TRBV18 and TRBJ2-7; 11 bases fit TRBD1. Losses at the gene ends were 4 bases for V and 4 bases for J; bases not matched to a gene: 3. The germline gives CDR1 KGHSH, CDR2 LQKENI. This CDR3 is 14 amino acids long. The CDR3 nucleotides are TGTGCCAGCTCACACCGGGACAGGGGGTACGAGCAGTACTTC. The encoded protein is CASSHRDRGYEQYF.

The V and J genes are TRBV21-1 and TRBJ1-1; no check of the table's D call, TRBD1, against the DNA was made. TRBV21-1 is a pseudogene locus. This CDR3 is built from 16 residues. The CDR3 reads CASSKDFGGTGTEAFF. CDR3 bases: TGTGCCAGCAGCAAAGATTTTGGGGGCACGGGCACTGAAGCTTTCTTT.